What follows is one T cell receptor beta chain and its context. The sample is drawn from a study of blood T cell repertoires in COVID-19. Overall study context: Specimens from acute and convalescent COVID-19 originated in the United States, Italy and Spain. The cDNA or gDNA used as material had been derived from T cells, B-cell-depleted T cells, or PBMCs.

Under the authors' procedure: Estimates of nucleated cell counts were drawn from the amplification of reference gene primers. The protocol was immunoSEQ multiplex PCR, while the TCRdb copy is restricted to in-frame clones and leaves out a portion. V and J calls plus clone size are reproduced from that table; the DNA served to infer D and trimming. The sample contains 140,000 or so clones, roughly 88% of which appear only once. From germline, CDR1 is GTSNPN and CDR2 SVGIG (reference sequence). This CDR3 comprises 12 residues. After removal of 5 bases from V and 8 bases from J, the junction contained 7 bases not matched to a gene.

The gene calls are TRBV30 and TRBJ1-2; TRBD1 agrees at 8 bases. The receptor comes from a man aged 60-69 years with active or convalescent COVID-19. Source material: peripheral blood. The chain's CDR3 is CAWFQGARGYTF. CDR3 DNA: TGTGCCTGGTTCCAGGGGGCGCGGGGCTACACCTTC.